This T cell receptor beta chain stems from a study of cytomegalovirus exposure and HLA in healthy donors. In germline, CDR1 is MDHEN, CDR2 SYDVKM. The CDR3 totals 14 residues. The V gene end was trimmed by 6 bases and the J gene end by 5 bases; junction bases not matched to a gene: 7. A multiplex PCR was run with 60 Vbeta primers and 13 Jbeta primers. Measured with immunoSEQ multiplex PCR; TCRdb has only the in-frame clones, and not every one. The repertoire includes 78,000 or so clones, roughly 65% of them detected once, and about 4.2% sits in the top ten. This clone was found a few times. Sequences were obtained from PBMCs. The V gene is TRBV28, the J gene TRBJ2-3; 8 bases are a match to TRBD2. The clonotype was recovered from a male donor in good health and CMV-seropositive. CDR3 protein: CASSPGGAKDTQYF. The CDR3 DNA is TGTGCCAGCAGCCCCGGGGGGGCTAAAGATACGCAGTATTTT.